The 11 T cell receptor beta chains below were found in one sample sequenced in a study of lymphopenia after photon versus proton radiotherapy. The table came from immunoSEQ multiplex PCR; TCRdb's copy has only in-frame clones and leaves some out. The profile shows roughly 53,000 clones, around 83% of them singletons. Source: peripheral blood, taken from a patient treated with photon-based radiotherapy. The origin of the receptors is a middle-aged man with gastric cancer.

This chain connects TRBV6-1 to TRBJ1-4, with 10 bases fitting TRBD1. With V trimmed by 8 bases and J by 3 bases, 6 bases remained unmatched. CDR1 and CDR2 from the germline V gene are MNHNS and SASEGT. The CDR3 totals 15 residues. The CDR3 DNA is TGTGCCAGCCGGGACAGGGGTGATCCTAATGAAAAACTGTTTTTT. Translation: CASRDRGDPNEKLFF.

The chain uses TRBV12-5 and TRBJ1-3, with D maybe TRBD1 (5 bases). Trimming removed 5 bases at V and 0 bases at J, with 17 bases between. Germline lookup yields CDR1 LGHNT and CDR2 FRNRAP. This CDR3 has 17 residues. CDR3 amino acids: CASGPEWGLNSGNTIYF. The DNA for the CDR3 is TGTGCTAGTGGTCCAGAATGGGGCCTCAACTCTGGAAACACCATATATTTT.

V is TRBV7-9 and J is TRBJ1-1, with TRBD1 as a possible D gene (6 bases). The CDR3 has 16 amino acids. V shed 5 bases and J shed 3 bases, with 19 bases lying between them. Germline V gives CDR1 SEHNR, CDR2 FQNEAQ (reference sequence). DNA for the CDR3: TGTGCCAGCAGCCCCCCCGCGCGGGGGCTGGACACTGAAGCTTTCTTT. Its translation: CASSPPARGLDTEAFF.

The chain uses TRBV2 and TRBJ1-2; 9 bases line up with TRBD1. Germline-derived CDR1 and CDR2 are SNHLY and FYNNEI. CDR3 length: 15 amino acids. With 4 bases clipped from V and 5 bases from J, the junction kept 8 bases outside the gene matches. The CDR3 DNA reads as TGTGCCAGCAGTGGTGGGACAGGGTCTCTGTATGGCTACACCTTC. Residues: CASSGGTGSLYGYTF.

This rearrangement joins TRBV7-3 to TRBJ2-3, with 8 positions matching TRBD2. CDR1 is SGHTA and CDR2 is FQGTGA in the germline V gene. The CDR3 loop spans 15 amino acids. V lost 1 base and J lost 5; bases outside the gene matches: 5. CDR3 protein: CASSLNLAGLDTQYF. The CDR3 nucleotides read TGTGCCAGCAGCTTAAATCTAGCGGGCCTAGATACGCAGTATTTT.

CDR3 in DNA: TGTGCCAGCAGTAAGGACCCATCCTACAATGAGCAGTTCTTC. Protein: CASSKDPSYNEQFF. The V and J genes are TRBV6-6 and TRBJ2-1, with D unresolved. CDR1 is MNHNY, CDR2 SVGAGI, per germline (reference sequence). Trimming left V 5 bases short and J 1 base short, with 9 bases between. The CDR3 is 14 residues long.

CDR3 sequence: CASRFSGALNTEAFF. The CDR3 DNA reads TGTGCCAGCAGATTCTCAGGGGCCCTGAACACTGAAGCTTTCTTT. The V call is TRBV2, the J call TRBJ1-1; TRBD1 is a possible D gene (6 bases). Germline values: CDR1 SNHLY, CDR2 FYNNEI. V lost 6 bases, J lost 0 bases, and 14 bases lay in between. This CDR3 contains 15 residues.

The chain uses TRBV19 and TRBJ1-2; 8 nucleotides align to TRBD1. The CDR3 has 14 amino acids. Germline loops: CDR1 LNHDA, CDR2 SQIVND (reference sequence). The V gene end was trimmed by 7 bases and the J gene end by 3 bases; junction bases not matched to a gene: 7. The CDR3 DNA is TGTGCCAGTACGAAGGACAGGGCGGACTATGGCTACACCTTC. This sequence encodes CASTKDRADYGYTF. Based on the CDR3 plus reference TRBV19 and TRBJ1-2, the full variable domain is DGGITQSPKYLFRKEGQNVTLSCEQNLNHDAMYWYRQDPGQGLRLIYYSQIVNDFQKGDIAEGYSVSREKKESFPLTVTSAQKNPTAFYLCASTKDRADYGYTFGSGTRLTVV.

J is TRBJ2-7 and V is TRBV23-1; 12 bases agree with TRBD2. TRBV23-1 qualifies as an ORF whose function is uncertain. This CDR3 is built from 20 residues. V was clipped by 0 bases and J by 6 bases; unmatched bases: 18. The CDR3 is CASSQSYRDSRLAGVLEQYF. DNA of the CDR3: TGCGCCAGCAGTCAATCCTACCGGGACAGCAGACTAGCGGGAGTTCTCGAGCAGTACTTC.

The V and J genes are TRBV14 and TRBJ2-2, with 7 bases fitting TRBD2. The CDR3 has 17 residues. V was clipped by 2 bases and J by 3 bases; unmatched bases: 9. CDR1 and CDR2 (germline): SGHDN, FVKESK. CDR3 coding DNA: TGTGCCAGCAGCCAATCCTGGCTTAGCGGGTACACCGGGGAGCTGTTTTTT. Amino acids: CASSQSWLSGYTGELFF.

J is TRBJ2-1 and V is TRBV27; D possibly matches TRBD1 or TRBD2 (5 bases each). From germline, CDR1 is MNHEY and CDR2 SMNVEV (reference sequence). The CDR3 is 15 amino acids. Deletions cut 0 bases from V and 9 bases from J, with 15 bases between. The CDR3 coding sequence is TGTGCCAGCAGTTTATCAGGGCATAGGGACGGTGAGCAGTTCTTC. Its translation: CASSLSGHRDGEQFF.